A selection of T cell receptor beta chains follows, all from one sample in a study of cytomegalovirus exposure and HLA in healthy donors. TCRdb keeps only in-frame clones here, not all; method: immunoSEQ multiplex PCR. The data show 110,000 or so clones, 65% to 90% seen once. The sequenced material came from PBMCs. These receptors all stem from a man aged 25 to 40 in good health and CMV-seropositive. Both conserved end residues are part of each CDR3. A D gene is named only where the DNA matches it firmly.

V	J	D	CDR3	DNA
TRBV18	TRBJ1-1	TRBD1	CASSPQISGGSNTEAFF	TGTGCCAGCTCACCACAAATATCAGGGGGGTCGAACACTGAAGCTTTCTTT
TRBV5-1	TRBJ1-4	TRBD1	CASSRDSINEKLFF	TGCGCCAGCAGCCGGGACAGCATCAATGAAAAACTGTTTTTT
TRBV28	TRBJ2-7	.	CASSSAVAVQYF	TGTGCCAGCAGTTCCGCGGTGGCGGTGCAGTACTTC
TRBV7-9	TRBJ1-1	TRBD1	CASSSFTGGPEAFF	TGTGCCAGCAGCTCATTTACAGGGGGGCCTGAAGCTTTCTTT
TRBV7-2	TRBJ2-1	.	CASRLGGPRGEQFF	TGTGCCAGCAGACTCGGGGGGCCGCGGGGTGAGCAGTTCTTC
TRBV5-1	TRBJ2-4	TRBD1	CASSLPGQGAENIQYF	TGCGCCAGCAGCCTTCCGGGACAGGGGGCGGAAAACATTCAGTACTTC
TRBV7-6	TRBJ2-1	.	CASSLGRNNEQFF	TGTGCCAGCAGCTTGGGCAGAAACAATGAGCAGTTCTTC
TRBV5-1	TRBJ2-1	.	CASSLAGIVDNEQFF	TGCGCCAGCAGCTTGGCAGGGATCGTCGACAATGAGCAGTTCTTC
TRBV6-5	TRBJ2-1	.	CASSSPQAAYNEQFF	TGTGCCAGCAGTTCCCCGCAGGCTGCATACAATGAGCAGTTCTTC
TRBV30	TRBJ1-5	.	CAWGRGLNQPQHF	TGTGCCTGGGGTAGGGGTCTCAATCAGCCCCAGCATTTT
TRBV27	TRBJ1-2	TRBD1	CASSLFSSGRGLRGYTF	TGTGCCAGCAGTTTATTTTCGTCGGGCAGGGGGCTTCGGGGCTACACCTTC
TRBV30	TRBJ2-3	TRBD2	CAWSYLAGGGVRTDTQYF	TGTGCCTGGAGTTATCTAGCGGGGGGGGGTGTTCGCACAGATACGCAGTATTTT